This T cell receptor beta chain was captured by sequencing in a study of blood T cells in healthy people across ages. Overall study: Capturing about one barcoded beta molecule per two T cells was achieved by template switching. General study points: Across samples, TCR beta diversity tracked strongly with naive T cell percentage.

Alongside a J-beta primer mix, a sample-barcoded 5' primer served in a second PCR lasting roughly 6 to 12 cycles. TCRdb re-analysed the 5' RACE reads in MiXCR, keeping a single row per CDR3 protein. Here the sample spans 1,800,000 or so distinct CDR3 sequences, about 39% being singletons. In regard to this clonotype: Antigen unknown.

Germline trimming cut 4 bases from V and 7 bases from J; bases unmatched to any gene: 7. Germline V gives CDR1 SGHKS, CDR2 YYEKEE (reference sequence). The CDR3 runs 15 residues. Sequencing was carried out using blood. The sequence was obtained from a human donor in good health. The V call is TRBV5-5, the J call TRBJ2-1; 11 positions match TRBD2. CDR3 protein: CASSTSGGLMNEQFF. The CDR3 nucleotides read TGTGCCAGCAGCACTAGCGGGGGCCTCATGAATGAGCAGTTCTTC.